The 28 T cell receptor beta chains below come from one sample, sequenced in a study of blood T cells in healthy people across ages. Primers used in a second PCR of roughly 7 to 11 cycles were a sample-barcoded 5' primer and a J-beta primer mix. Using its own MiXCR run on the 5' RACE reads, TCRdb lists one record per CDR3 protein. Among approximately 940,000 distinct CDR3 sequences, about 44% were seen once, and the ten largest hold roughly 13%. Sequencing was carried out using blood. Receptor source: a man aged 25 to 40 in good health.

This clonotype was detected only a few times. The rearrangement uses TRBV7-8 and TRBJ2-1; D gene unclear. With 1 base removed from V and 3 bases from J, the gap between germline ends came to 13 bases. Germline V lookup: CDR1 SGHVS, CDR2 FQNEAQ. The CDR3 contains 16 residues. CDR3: CASSLGPRTGYNEQFF. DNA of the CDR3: TGTGCCAGCAGCTTAGGCCCCAGGACGGGCTACAATGAGCAGTTCTTC.

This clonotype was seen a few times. The CDR3 nucleotides read TGTGCCAGCAGTGAGGGGGCTAGGACAGATACGCAGTATTTT. It translates to CASSEGARTDTQYF. The chain carries TRBV28 and TRBJ2-3, with 7 bases aligning to TRBD1. With V trimmed by 5 bases and J by 3 bases, 5 bases remained unmatched. In germline, CDR1 is MDHEN, CDR2 SYDVKM. The CDR3 consists of 14 residues.

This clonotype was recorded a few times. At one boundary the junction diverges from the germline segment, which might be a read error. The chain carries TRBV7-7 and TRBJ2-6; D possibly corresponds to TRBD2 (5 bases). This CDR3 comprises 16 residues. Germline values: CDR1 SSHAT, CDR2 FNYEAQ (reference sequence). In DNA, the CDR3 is TGTGCTAGCAGCTTAGCGATAGGGTCTGGGGCCAACGTCCTGACTTTC. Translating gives CASSLAIGSGANVLTF.

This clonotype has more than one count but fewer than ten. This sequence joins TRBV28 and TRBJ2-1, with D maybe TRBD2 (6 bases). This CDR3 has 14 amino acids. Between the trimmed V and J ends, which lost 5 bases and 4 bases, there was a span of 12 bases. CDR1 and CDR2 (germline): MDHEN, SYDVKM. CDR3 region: CASSVLAEYNEQFF. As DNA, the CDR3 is TGTGCCAGCAGTGTGTTAGCGGAGTACAATGAGCAGTTCTTC. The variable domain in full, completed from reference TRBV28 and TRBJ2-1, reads DVKVTQSSRYLVKRTGEKVFLECVQDMDHENMFWYRQDPGLGLRLIYFSYDVKMKEKGDIPEGYSVSREKKERFSLILESASTNQTSMYLCASSVLAEYNEQFFGPGTRLTVL.

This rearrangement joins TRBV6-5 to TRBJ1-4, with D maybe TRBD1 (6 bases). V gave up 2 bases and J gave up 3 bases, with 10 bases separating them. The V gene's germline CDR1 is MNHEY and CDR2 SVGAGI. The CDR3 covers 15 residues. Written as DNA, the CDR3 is TGTGCCAGCAGTTACGGGGGGGCAGCTAATGAAAAACTGTTTTTT. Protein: CASSYGGAANEKLFF.

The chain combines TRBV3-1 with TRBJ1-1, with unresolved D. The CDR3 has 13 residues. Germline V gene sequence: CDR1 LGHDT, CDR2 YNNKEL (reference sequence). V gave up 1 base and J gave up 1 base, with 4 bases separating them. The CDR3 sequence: CASSQAQNTEAFF. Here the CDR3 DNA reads TGTGCCAGCAGCCAAGCCCAGAACACTGAAGCTTTCTTT.

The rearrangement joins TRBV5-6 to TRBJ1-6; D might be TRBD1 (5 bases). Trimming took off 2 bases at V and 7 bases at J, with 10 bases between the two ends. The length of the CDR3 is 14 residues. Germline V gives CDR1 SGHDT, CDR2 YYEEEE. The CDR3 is CASSFQGGNSPLHF. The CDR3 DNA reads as TGTGCCAGCAGCTTTCAGGGAGGCAATTCACCCCTCCACTTT.

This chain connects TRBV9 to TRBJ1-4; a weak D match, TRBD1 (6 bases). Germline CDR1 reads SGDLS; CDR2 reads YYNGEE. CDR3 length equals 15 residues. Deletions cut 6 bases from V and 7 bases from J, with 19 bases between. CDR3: CASTSSGVRGEKLFF. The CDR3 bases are TGTGCCAGCACGAGCTCAGGGGTGCGGGGTGAAAAACTGTTTTTT.

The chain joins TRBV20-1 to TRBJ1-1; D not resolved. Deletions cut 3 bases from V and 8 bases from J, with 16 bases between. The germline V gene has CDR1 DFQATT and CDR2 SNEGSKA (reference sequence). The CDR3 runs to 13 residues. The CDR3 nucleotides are TGCAGTGCTAGGACGGCAAACAGACACGAAGCTTTCTTT. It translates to CSARTANRHEAFF.

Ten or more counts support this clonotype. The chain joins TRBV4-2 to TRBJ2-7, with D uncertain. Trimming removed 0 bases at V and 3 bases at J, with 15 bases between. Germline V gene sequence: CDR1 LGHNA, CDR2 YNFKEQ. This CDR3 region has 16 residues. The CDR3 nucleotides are TGTGCCAGCAGCCAAGATGATCAGGCAAGCCTCTACGAGCAGTACTTC. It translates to CASSQDDQASLYEQYF.

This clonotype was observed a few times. CDR3 amino acids: CASRTGTGIEQYF. DNA for the CDR3: TGTGCCAGCAGGACCGGGACAGGGATCGAGCAGTACTTC. The chain uses TRBV6-6 and TRBJ2-5; TRBD1 aligns across 9 bases. The J call may be wrong; the DNA end is better matched by TRBJ2-7. Germline V gene data show CDR1 as MNHNY and CDR2 as SVGAGI (reference sequence). The CDR3 is made up of 13 amino acids.

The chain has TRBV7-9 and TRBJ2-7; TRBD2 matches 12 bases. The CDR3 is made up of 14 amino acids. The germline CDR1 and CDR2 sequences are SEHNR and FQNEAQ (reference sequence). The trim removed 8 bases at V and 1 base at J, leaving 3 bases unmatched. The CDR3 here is CASEGTSGSYEQYF. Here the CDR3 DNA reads TGTGCCAGCGAAGGGACTAGCGGGTCCTACGAGCAGTACTTC.

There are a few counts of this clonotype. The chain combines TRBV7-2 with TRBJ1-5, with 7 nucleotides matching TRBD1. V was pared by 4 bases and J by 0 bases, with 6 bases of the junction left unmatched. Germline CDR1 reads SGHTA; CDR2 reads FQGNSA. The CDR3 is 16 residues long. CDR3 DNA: TGTGCCAGCAGCTCGGACAGGTCGTATAGCAATCAGCCCCAGCATTTT. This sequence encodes CASSSDRSYSNQPQHF.

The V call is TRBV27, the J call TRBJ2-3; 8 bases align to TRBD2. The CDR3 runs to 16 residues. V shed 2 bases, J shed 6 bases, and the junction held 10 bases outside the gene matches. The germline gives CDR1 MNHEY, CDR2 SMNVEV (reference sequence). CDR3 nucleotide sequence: TGTGCCAGCAGTTTACAACCGGGGGGGCCAACCGATACGCAGTATTTT. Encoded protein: CASSLQPGGPTDTQYF.

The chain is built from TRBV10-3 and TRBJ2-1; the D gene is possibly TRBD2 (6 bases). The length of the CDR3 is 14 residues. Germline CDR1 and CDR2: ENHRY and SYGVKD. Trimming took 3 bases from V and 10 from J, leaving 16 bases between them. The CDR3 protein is CAISEPGETIEQFF. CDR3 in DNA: TGTGCCATCAGTGAACCGGGAGAAACGATCGAGCAGTTCTTC.

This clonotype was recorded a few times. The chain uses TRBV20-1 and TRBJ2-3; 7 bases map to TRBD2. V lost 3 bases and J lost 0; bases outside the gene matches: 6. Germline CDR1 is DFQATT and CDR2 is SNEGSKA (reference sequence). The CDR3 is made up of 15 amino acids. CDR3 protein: CSARTGGTSTDTQYF. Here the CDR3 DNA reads TGCAGTGCTAGGACGGGGGGTACTAGCACAGATACGCAGTATTTT.

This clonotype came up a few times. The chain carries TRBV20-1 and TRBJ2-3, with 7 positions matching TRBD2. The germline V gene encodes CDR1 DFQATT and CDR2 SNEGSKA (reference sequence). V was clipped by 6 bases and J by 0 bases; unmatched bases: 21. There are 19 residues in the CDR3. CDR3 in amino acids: CSAPRGAGTTRHSTDTQYF. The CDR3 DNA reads TGCAGTGCCCCGAGGGGTGCGGGGACTACGCGCCACAGCACAGATACGCAGTATTTT.

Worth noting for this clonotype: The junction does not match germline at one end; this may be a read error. CDR3 DNA: TGTACCATCAGGGGGGCCGATAACACTGAAGCTTTCTTT. The encoded protein is CTIRGADNTEAFF. V and J are TRBV10-3 and TRBJ1-1; TRBD1 matches 7 bases. The CDR3 extends over 13 amino acids. Per the germline V gene, CDR1 is ENHRY and CDR2 is SYGVKD.

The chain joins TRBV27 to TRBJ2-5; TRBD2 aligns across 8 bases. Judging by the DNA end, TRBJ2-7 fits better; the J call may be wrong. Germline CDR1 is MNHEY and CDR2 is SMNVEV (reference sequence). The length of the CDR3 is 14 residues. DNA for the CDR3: TGTGCCAGCAAGAGGTCGGGGGGGCCCTACGAGCAGTACTTC. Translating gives CASKRSGGPYEQYF.

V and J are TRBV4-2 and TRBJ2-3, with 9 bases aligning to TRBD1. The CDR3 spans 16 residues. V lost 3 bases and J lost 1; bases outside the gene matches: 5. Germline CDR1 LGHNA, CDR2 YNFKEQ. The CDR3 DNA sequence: TGTGCCAGCAGCCATTCACAGGGGGCGGGCACAGATACGCAGTATTTT. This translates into CASSHSQGAGTDTQYF.

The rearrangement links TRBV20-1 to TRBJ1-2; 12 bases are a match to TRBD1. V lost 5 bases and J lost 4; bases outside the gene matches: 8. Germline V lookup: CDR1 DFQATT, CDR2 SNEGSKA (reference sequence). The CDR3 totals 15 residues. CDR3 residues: CSAGPGTGGAYGYTF. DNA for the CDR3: TGCAGTGCTGGGCCCGGGACAGGGGGCGCCTATGGCTACACCTTC.

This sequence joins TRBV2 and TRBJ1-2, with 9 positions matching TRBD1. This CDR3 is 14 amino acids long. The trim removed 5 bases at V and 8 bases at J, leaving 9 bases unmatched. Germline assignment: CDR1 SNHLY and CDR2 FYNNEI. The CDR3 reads CASSRRQGEEGYTF. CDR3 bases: TGTGCCAGCAGTCGCCGACAGGGGGAGGAGGGCTACACCTTC.

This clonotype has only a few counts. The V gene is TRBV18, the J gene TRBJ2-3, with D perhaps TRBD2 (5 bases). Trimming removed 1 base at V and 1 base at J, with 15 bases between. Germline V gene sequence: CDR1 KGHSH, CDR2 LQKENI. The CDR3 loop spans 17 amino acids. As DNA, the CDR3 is TGTGCCAGCTCACCACTCCCGCTAGCTCGCGGCACAGATACGCAGTATTTT. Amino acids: CASSPLPLARGTDTQYF.

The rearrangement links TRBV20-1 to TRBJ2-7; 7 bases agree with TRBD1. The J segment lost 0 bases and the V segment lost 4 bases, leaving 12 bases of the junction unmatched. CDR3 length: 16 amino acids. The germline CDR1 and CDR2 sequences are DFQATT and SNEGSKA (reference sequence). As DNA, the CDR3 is TGCAGTGCTACGCAACGACAGGGATGGAGCTCCTACGAGCAGTACTTC. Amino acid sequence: CSATQRQGWSSYEQYF.

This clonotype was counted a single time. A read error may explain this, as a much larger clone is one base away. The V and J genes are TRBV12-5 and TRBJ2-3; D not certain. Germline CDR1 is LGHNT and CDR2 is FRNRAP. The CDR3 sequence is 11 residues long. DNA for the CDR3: TGTGCTAGTGGTTTGGCAGATAAGCAGTATTTT. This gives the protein CASGLADKQYF.

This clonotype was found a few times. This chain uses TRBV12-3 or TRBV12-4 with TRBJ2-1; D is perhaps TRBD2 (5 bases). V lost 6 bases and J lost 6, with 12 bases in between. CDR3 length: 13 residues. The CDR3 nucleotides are TGTGCCAGCAGAATAGGGAGCAGCAATGAGCAGTTCTTC. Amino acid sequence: CASRIGSSNEQFF.

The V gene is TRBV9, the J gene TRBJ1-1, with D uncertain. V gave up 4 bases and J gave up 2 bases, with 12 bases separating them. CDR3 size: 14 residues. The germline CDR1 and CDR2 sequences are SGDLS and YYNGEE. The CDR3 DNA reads TGTGCCAGCAGCCAGAAGGGTCTTAACACTGAAGCTTTCTTT. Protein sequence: CASSQKGLNTEAFF. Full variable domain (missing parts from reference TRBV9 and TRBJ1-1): DSGVTQTPKHLITATGQRVTLRCSPRSGDLSVYWYQQSLDQGLQFLIQYYNGEERAKGNILERFSAQQFPDLHSELNLSSLELGDSALYFCASSQKGLNTEAFFGQGTRLTVV.

In DNA form, the CDR3 reads TGCAGTGCCGTCGGGAATTACAATGAGCAGTTCTTC. It specifies CSAVGNYNEQFF. The V and J genes are TRBV20-1 and TRBJ2-1, with TRBD2 as a possible D gene (5 bases). There are 12 residues in the CDR3. Germline V CDR1 and CDR2: DFQATT, SNEGSKA (reference sequence). Trimming cost V 6 bases and J 4 bases, with 10 bases left between them.